The 5 T cell receptor beta chains below come from one sample, sequenced in a study of Graves' ophthalmopathy and Graves' hyperthyroidism. Amplification of TCR beta CDR3 regions used RNA transcripts. Scientists carried out first-round RT-PCR using HTBI primers and then a second-round multiplex PCR. TCRdb re-derived calls from the multiplex PCR reads in MiXCR, one entry per CDR3 protein. The data show 600,000 to 700,000 distinct CDR3 sequences, approximately 39% seen once. The sample was peripheral blood. All receptors derive from an adult man with Graves' ophthalmopathy.

V usage is TRBV10-3 and J usage is TRBJ1-3, with 10 positions matching TRBD1. The CDR3 consists of 18 residues. The germline V gene has CDR1 ENHRY and CDR2 SYGVKD. V trimming: 1 base; J trimming: 4 bases; junction bases outside the gene matches: 10. The CDR3 nucleotides read TGTGCCATCAGTGAGTTGCTTTCGGGACAGGGGATCGGAAACACCATATATTTT. Its protein is CAISELLSGQGIGNTIYF.

Points on this clonotype: The junction departs from the called germline gene at one end, perhaps through a read error. The rearrangement joins TRBV25-1 to TRBJ2-3, with 8 bases identical to TRBD1. The germline gives CDR1 MGHDK, CDR2 SYGVNS. This CDR3 has 13 amino acids. The CDR3 here is CASSGSGTGTQYF. Written as DNA, the CDR3 is TGTGCCAGCAGTGGATCAGGGACAGGTACGCAGTATTTT.

This clonotype was recorded many times. The chain has TRBV10-2 and TRBJ2-7; tentatively, D is TRBD1 or TRBD2 (5 bases each). Germline V CDR1 and CDR2: WSHSY, SAAADI. The length of the CDR3 is 14 residues. V lost 6 bases, J lost 2 bases, and 14 bases lay in between. The CDR3 region has the DNA TGCGCCAGCAGGCTCTGGGGGAGCACCTACGAGCAGTACTTC. It translates to CASRLWGSTYEQYF.

The chain employs TRBV5-1 and TRBJ2-1, with D maybe TRBD1 (5 bases). V was trimmed by 1 base and J by 3 bases, leaving 8 bases between them. The CDR3 is 14 amino acids. The germline gives CDR1 SGHRS, CDR2 YFSETQ. CDR3 sequence (DNA): TGCGCCAGCAGCTTGACCAGGGTCTACAATGAGCAGTTCTTC. It encodes CASSLTRVYNEQFF.

The V gene is TRBV11-3, the J gene TRBJ1-3; D ambiguous. This CDR3 is built from 14 residues. Germline V lookup: CDR1 SGHNT, CDR2 YENEEA. Trimming removed 4 bases from V and 6 bases from J, with 13 bases in between. The CDR3 region is CASSSRRGSNTIYF. DNA of the CDR3: TGTGCCAGCAGCTCCCGGAGAGGGTCAAACACCATATATTTT.